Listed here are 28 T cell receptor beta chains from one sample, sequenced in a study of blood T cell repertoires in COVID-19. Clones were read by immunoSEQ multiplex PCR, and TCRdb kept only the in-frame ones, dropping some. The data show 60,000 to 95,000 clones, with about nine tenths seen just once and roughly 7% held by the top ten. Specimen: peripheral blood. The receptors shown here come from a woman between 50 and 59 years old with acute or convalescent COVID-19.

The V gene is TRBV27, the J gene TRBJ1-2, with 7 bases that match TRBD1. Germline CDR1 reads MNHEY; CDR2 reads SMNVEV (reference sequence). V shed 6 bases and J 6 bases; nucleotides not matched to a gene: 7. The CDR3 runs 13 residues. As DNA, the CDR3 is TGTGCCAGCAGAAGACAGGGCTTTGATGGCTACACCTTC. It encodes CASRRQGFDGYTF.

CDR3 in DNA: TGTGCCAGCAGTGTAGGACAGGGCTCGGTCAATGAGCAGTTCTTC. It specifies CASSVGQGSVNEQFF. V usage is TRBV2 and J usage is TRBJ2-1; 8 nucleotides align to TRBD1. The germline CDR1 and CDR2 sequences are SNHLY and FYNNEI. V trimming: 4 bases; J trimming: 6 bases; junction bases outside the gene matches: 8. CDR3 length equals 15 residues.

The CDR3 bases are TGTGCCAGCAGCGACATAGGGGTCAGCTCTGGAAACACCATATATTTT. Protein: CASSDIGVSSGNTIYF. V is TRBV7-9 and J is TRBJ1-3, with a possible D match to TRBD1 (5 bases). CDR1 is SEHNR, CDR2 FQNEAQ, per germline (reference sequence). Trimming stripped 5 bases from V and 0 bases from J, with 14 bases between. This CDR3 contains 16 residues.

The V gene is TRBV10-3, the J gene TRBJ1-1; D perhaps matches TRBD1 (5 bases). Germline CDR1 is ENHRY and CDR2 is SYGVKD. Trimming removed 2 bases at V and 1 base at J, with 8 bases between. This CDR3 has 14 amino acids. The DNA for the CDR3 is TGTGCCATCAGTGAGACAGGACCGAACACTGAAGCTTTCTTT. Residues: CAISETGPNTEAFF.

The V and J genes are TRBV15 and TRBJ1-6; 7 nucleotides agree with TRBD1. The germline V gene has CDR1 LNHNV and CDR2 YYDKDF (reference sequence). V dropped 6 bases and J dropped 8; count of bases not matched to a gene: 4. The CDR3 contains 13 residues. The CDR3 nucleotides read TGTGCCACCAGATCAGGGGGGCATTCACCCCTCCACTTT. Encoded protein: CATRSGGHSPLHF.

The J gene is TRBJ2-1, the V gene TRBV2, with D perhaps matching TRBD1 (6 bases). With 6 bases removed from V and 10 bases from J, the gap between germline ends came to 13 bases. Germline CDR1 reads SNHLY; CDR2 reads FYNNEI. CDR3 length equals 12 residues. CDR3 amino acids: CASREDRGEQFF. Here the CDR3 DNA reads TGTGCCAGCAGGGAGGACAGAGGGGAGCAGTTCTTC. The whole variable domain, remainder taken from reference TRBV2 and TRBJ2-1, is EPEVTQTPSHQVTQMGQEVILRCVPISNHLYFYWYRQILGQKVEFLVSFYNNEISEKSEIFDDQFSVERPDGSNFTLKIRSTKLEDSAMYFCASREDRGEQFFGPGTRLTVL.

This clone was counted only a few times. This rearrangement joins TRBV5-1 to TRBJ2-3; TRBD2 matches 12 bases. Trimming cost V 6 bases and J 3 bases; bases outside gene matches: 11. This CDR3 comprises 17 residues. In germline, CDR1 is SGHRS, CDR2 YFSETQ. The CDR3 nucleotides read TGCGCCAGCACCCAGAGGACTAGCGGGGTGGGGACAGATACGCAGTATTTT. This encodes CASTQRTSGVGTDTQYF.

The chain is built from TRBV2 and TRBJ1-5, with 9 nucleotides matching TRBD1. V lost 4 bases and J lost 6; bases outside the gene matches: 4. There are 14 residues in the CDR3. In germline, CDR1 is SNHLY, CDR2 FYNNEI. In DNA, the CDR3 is TGTGCCAGCAGTGGGGACAGGGTTCCTCAGCCCCAGCATTTT. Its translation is CASSGDRVPQPQHF.

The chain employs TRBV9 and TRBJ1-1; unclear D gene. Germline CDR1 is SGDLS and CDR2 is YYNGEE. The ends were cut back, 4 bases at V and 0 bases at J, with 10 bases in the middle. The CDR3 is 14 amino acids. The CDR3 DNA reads TGTGCCAGCAGCCCCCGGGAGTTGAACACTGAAGCTTTCTTT. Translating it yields CASSPRELNTEAFF.

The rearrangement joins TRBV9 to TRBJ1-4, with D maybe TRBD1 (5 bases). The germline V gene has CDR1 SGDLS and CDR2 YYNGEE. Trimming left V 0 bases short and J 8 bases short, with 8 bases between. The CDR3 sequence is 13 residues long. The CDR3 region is CASSVGGGEKLFF. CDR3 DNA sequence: TGTGCCAGCAGCGTAGGCGGGGGAGAAAAACTGTTTTTT.

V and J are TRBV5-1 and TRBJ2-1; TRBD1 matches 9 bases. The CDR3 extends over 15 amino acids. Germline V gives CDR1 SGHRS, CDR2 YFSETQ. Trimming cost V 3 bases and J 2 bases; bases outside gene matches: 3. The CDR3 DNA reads TGCGCCAGCAGCTCCGGGACAGGGACCTACAATGAGCAGTTCTTC. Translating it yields CASSSGTGTYNEQFF. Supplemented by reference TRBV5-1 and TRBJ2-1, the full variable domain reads KAGVTQTPRYLIKTRGQQVTLSCSPISGHRSVSWYQQTPGQGLQFLFEYFSETQRNKGNFPGRFSGRQFSNSRSEMNVSTLELGDSALYLCASSSGTGTYNEQFFGPGTRLTVL.

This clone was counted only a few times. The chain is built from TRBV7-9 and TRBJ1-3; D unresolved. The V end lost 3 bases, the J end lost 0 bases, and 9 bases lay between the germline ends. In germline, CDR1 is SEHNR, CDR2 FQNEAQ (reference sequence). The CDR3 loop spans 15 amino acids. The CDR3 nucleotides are TGTGCCAGCAGCTTCCGGGGAAGCTCTGGAAACACCATATATTTT. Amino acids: CASSFRGSSGNTIYF.

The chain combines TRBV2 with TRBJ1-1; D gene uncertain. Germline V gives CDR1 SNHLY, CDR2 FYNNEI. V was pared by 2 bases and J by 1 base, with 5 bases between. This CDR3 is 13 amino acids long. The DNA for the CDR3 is TGTGCCAGCAGTGAACCAGGGAACACTGAAGCTTTCTTT. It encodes CASSEPGNTEAFF.

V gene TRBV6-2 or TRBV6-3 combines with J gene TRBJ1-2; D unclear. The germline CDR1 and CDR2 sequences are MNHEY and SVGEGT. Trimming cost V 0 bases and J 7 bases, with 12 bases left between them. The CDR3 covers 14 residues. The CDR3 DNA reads TGTGCCAGCAGTTACTCGACCTCCGGCGGTGGCTACACCTTC. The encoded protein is CASSYSTSGGGYTF.

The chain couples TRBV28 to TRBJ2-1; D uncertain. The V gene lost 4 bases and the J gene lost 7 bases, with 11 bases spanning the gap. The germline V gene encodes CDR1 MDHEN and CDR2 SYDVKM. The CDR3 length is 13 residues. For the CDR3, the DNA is TGTGCCAGCAGTTCTCCCTTCGTTAATGAGCAGTTCTTC. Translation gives CASSSPFVNEQFF.

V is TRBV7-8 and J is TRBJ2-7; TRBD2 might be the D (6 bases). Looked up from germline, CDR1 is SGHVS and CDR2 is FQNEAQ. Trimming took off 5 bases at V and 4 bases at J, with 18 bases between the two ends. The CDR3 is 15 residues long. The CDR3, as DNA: TGTGCCAGCAGCGGCGGGACTGGGGCCGAATACGAGCAGTACTTC. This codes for CASSGGTGAEYEQYF.

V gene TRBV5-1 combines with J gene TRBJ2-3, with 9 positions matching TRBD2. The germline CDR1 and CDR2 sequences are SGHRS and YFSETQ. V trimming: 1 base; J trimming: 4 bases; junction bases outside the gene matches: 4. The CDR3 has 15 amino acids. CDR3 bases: TGCGCCAGCAGCTTGAGGCGGGGGGGTTCAGATACGCAGTATTTT. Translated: CASSLRRGGSDTQYF.

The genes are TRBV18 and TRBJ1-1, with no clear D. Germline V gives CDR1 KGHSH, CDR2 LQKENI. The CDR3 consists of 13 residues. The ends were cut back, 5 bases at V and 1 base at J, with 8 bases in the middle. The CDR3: CASSSNTNTEAFF. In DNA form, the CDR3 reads TGTGCCAGCTCAAGCAATACGAACACTGAAGCTTTCTTT.

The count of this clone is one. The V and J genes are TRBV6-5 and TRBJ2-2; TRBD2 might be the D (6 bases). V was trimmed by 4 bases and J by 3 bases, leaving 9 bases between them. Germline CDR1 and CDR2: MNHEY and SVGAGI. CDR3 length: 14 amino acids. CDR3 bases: TGTGCCAGCAGTTTCAGGGAGGACACCGGGGAGCTGTTTTTT. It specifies CASSFREDTGELFF.

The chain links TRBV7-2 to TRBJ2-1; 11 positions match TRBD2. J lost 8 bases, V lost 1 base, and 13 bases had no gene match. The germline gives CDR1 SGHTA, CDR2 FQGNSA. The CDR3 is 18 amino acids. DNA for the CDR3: TGTGCCAGCAGCTTAGAACTAGCGGGAGCCCTTAAGGGGGATGAGCAGTTCTTC. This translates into CASSLELAGALKGDEQFF.

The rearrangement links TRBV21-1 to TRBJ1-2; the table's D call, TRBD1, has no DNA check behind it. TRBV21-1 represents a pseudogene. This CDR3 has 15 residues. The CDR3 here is CASSPPGQGFRGYTF. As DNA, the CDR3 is TGTGCCAGCAGCCCCCCGGGCCAGGGATTTCGGGGCTACACCTTC.

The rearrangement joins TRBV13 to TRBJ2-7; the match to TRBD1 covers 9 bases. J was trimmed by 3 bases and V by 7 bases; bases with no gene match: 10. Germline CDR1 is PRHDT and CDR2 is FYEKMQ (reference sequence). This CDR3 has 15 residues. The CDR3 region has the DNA TGTGCCAGCACCCTGACAGGGGGAGGTAGCTACGAGCAGTACTTC. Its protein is CASTLTGGGSYEQYF.

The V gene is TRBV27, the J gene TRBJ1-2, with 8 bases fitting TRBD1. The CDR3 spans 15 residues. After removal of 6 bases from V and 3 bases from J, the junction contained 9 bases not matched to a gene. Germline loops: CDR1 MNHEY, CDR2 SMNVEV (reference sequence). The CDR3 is CASRADRAGYYGYTF. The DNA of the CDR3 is TGTGCCAGCAGGGCGGACAGGGCAGGATACTATGGCTACACCTTC.

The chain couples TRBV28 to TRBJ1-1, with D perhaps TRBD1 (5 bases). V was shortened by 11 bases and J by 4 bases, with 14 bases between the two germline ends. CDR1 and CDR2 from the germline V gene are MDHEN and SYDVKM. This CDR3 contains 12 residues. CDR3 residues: CAGRGEGTEAFF. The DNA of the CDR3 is TGTGCCGGACGGGGGGAGGGCACTGAAGCTTTCTTT.

CDR3 region: CASSSRGRGETQYF. CDR3 DNA: TGTGCCAGCAGCTCCCGGGGCAGGGGAGAGACCCAGTACTTC. This chain connects TRBV7-3 to TRBJ2-5; tentative D call: TRBD1 (6 bases). The germline V gene has CDR1 SGHTA and CDR2 FQGTGA. This CDR3 spans 14 amino acids. V was pared by 4 bases and J by 4 bases, with 13 bases between.

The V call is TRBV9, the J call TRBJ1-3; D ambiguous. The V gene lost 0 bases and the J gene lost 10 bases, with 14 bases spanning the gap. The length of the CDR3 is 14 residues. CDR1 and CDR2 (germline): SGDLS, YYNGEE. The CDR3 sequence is CASSVEYSSGTIYF. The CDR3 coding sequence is TGTGCCAGCAGCGTAGAGTACAGTTCTGGGACCATATATTTT.

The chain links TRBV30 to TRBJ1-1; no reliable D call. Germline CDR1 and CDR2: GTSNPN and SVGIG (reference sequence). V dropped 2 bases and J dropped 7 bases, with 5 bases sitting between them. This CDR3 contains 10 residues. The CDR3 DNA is TGTGCCTGGAGTAGAGTTGAAGCTTTCTTT. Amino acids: CAWSRVEAFF.

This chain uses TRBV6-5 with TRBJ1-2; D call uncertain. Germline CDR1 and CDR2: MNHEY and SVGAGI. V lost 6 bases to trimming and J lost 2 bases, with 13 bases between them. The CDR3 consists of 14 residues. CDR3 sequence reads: CASRGYSRNYGYTF. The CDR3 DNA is TGTGCCAGCAGGGGCTACAGCCGAAACTATGGCTACACCTTC.